This T cell receptor beta chain was obtained from a study of T cells after somatic rescue of genetic block. Some clones are missing from TCRdb's copy, which holds only in-frame ones; the method was immunoSEQ multiplex PCR. The table includes roughly 51,000 clones, 90% to 96% detected once. V dropped 4 bases and J dropped 2 bases, with 6 bases sitting between them. The germline gives CDR1 SGHNT, CDR2 YYREEE (reference sequence). This CDR3 is built from 12 residues. The table lists this clone with a count of one. The sequenced sample was peripheral blood mononuclear cells (PBMCs). The chain has TRBV5-4 and TRBJ1-2, with D tentatively TRBD1 (5 bases). The source is a child in the first two years of life. The CDR3 reads CASSRDNYGYTF. The CDR3 region has the DNA TGTGCCAGCAGCCGGGACAACTATGGCTACACCTTC.